This section outlines one TCR beta chain sequence together with its context. The data are from a study of PD-L1 blockade in urothelial cancer. Study details: At some point between 2012 and 2014, patients got going on atezolizumab, taking 1,200 mg intravenously every 3 weeks. Anywhere from 0 to 3 prior chemotherapy regimens had been received by patients.

Here immunoSEQ multiplex PCR was the method, and the copy in TCRdb shows in-frame clones only, minus some. The table lists 65,000 to 85,000 clones, around 93% of them singletons, with more than 0.85% in the top ten. This CDR3 spans 17 amino acids. With 4 bases clipped from V and 6 bases from J, the junction kept 12 bases outside the gene matches. The germline gives CDR1 SGHRS, CDR2 YFSETQ. Time point described: peripheral blood 6 weeks after treatment start. The source was PBMCs, collected around atezolizumab (anti-PD-L1) treatment. The V gene is TRBV5-1, the J gene TRBJ2-4, with 11 positions matching TRBD2. This sequence was found in an elderly woman with urothelial cancer. The CDR3 coding sequence is TGCGCCAGCAGCCTCTCCACTAGCGGGAGCTTGTTAAACATTCAGTACTTC. It specifies CASSLSTSGSLLNIQYF.